The count of the clone carrying this T cell receptor beta chain is one. The antigen remains unidentified. CDR1 is SNHLY and CDR2 is FYNNEI in the germline V gene. CDR3 size: 15 residues. V was cut by 6 bases and J by 4 bases, with 19 bases left in between. These data originate in a study of OX40 agonist ivuxolimab in advanced cancers. Study-wide background: People in dose escalation had one of these cancers: hepatocellular carcinoma, melanoma, renal cell or head and neck cancer. General observations from the study: It was not determined which antigens were specifically recognized by the peripheral T cells that had undergone clonal expansion. Among T cells, CD8+ cells averaged more expanded clones than CD4+ cells.

Assay: immunoSEQ multiplex PCR; the TCRdb copy retains only in-frame clones and omits some. The sample has fewer than 75,000 clones, around 90% seen once. The receptor was isolated from an adult with an advanced solid tumor such as melanoma, head and neck, liver or kidney cancer. The material sequenced was CD4+ or CD8+ T cells sorted from blood, taken in a trial of the OX40 agonist ivuxolimab. The gene calls are TRBV2 and TRBJ2-7; D tentatively reads TRBD1 or TRBD2 (5 bases each). In DNA, the CDR3 is TGTGCCAGCAGACAATACCGGGACCAACCATACGAGCAGTACTTC. The encoded protein is CASRQYRDQPYEQYF. Supplemented by reference TRBV2 and TRBJ2-7, the full variable domain reads EPEVTQTPSHQVTQMGQEVILRCVPISNHLYFYWYRQILGQKVEFLVSFYNNEISEKSEIFDDQFSVERPDGSNFTLKIRSTKLEDSAMYFCASRQYRDQPYEQYFGPGTRLTVT.